This TCR beta chain was sequenced during a study of Ad26.COV2.S vaccination and SARS-CoV-2 variants. Turning to the study itself: Within the COV1001 Ad26.COV2.S trial arm, the donor was enrolled.

TCRdb's table, derived via immunoSEQ multiplex PCR, lists solely in-frame clones and lacks some. This table holds hundreds of thousands of clones, about 90% found once. The treatment is: around 19 received Ad26.COV2.S at low or high dose, single or two shots; 5 received placebo; per-sample allocation not given. Following the first vaccine or placebo injection, samples were taken on day 63. Donation was by an adult aged 18-55 years who was in Boston. The CDR3 totals 14 residues. Trimming removed 5 bases from V and 0 bases from J, with 9 bases in between. Germline V gives CDR1 SGHTA, CDR2 FQGTGA. The source was peripheral blood, collected in a trial of Ad26.COV2.S vaccine versus placebo. The sequence derives from a person aged 18 to 59 who received the Ad26.COV2.S COVID-19 vaccine or a placebo. V and J are TRBV7-3 and TRBJ2-3; unclear D gene. CDR3 amino acids: CASSVGTSTDTQYF. CDR3 DNA: TGTGCCAGCAGCGTAGGAACTAGCACAGATACGCAGTATTTT.